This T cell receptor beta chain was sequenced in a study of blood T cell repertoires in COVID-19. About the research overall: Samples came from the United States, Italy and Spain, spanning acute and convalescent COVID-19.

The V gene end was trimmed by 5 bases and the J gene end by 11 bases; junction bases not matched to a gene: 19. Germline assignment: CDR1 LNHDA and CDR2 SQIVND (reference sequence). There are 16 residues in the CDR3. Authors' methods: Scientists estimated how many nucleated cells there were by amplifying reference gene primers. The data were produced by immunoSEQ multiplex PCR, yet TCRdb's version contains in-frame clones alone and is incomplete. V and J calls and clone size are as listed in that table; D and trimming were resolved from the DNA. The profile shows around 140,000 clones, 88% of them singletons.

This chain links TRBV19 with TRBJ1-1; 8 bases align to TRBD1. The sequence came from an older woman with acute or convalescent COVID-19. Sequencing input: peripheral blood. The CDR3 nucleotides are TGTGCCAGTAGTCCGGGACAGGCGAAATCCTCAGGCGAGGCTTTCTTT. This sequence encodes CASSPGQAKSSGEAFF.